The source of this T cell receptor (beta chain) is a study of cytomegalovirus exposure and HLA in healthy donors. For the study at large: An earlier analysis found around 120 million unique TCR beta sequences from 150 million to 200 million T cells.

The CDR3 has 16 residues. V was clipped by 4 bases and J by 2 bases; unmatched bases: 9. Germline-derived CDR1 and CDR2 are SGDLS and YYNGEE. Healthy bone marrow donors made up the donors. In the PCR, 60 Vbeta and 13 Jbeta primers were used. Profiling relied on immunoSEQ multiplex PCR, and the TCRdb table lists in-frame clones only, not all of them. The table lists roughly 120,000 clones, 65% to 80% of them singletons. This clone was seen just once. Its specificity is unknown. Whole-study findings and limits: Overall, approximately 150 TCR beta chains were annotated as cytomegalovirus-associated. An Asian-associated ancestry cluster reportedly showed fewer N-insertions than the approximately 620-donor mean in a later analysis.

The sequence was obtained from a woman in her 40s in good health and CMV-seropositive. The chain has TRBV9 and TRBJ2-7, with 10 bases lining up with TRBD1. Sequencing was done on a sample of PBMCs. The CDR3 is CASSPGGGQGAYEQYF. The CDR3 DNA follows: TGTGCCAGCAGCCCCGGGGGAGGACAGGGGGCCTACGAGCAGTACTTC.